The rows below give T cell receptor beta chains drawn from one sample of a study of neurological immune-mediated disorders. TCRdb re-derived calls from the 5' RACE reads in MiXCR, one entry per CDR3 protein. The table includes 55,000 to 80,000 distinct CDR3 sequences, roughly 13% detected once. The sequenced sample was PBMCs. Receptors were obtained from a female donor with HTLV-1-associated myelopathy (HAM/TSP). Each CDR3 is given with its conserved first and last residue. The D gene is left open where the match is weak. The listing skips clone size in some rows; elsewhere it reads once, few, many or a size class.

NA	NA	TRBV12-3/TRBV12-4	TRBJ2-7	TGTGCCAGCACCCCCGGACGGGGACCAGGTTGGAGCTCCTACGAGCAGTACTTC	CASTPGRGPGWSSYEQYF
many	NA	TRBV20-1	TRBJ1-1	TGCAGTGCTAGAGATACGAAGGGGGGCACTGAAGCTTTCTTT	CSARDTKGGTEAFF
many	TRBD2	TRBV15	TRBJ2-1	TGTGCCACCAGCAGAGAGGTTAGCGGGGGACAGCAGTTCTTC	CATSREVSGGQQFF
many	NA	TRBV7-2	TRBJ2-5	TGTGCCAGCAGCTTAGGAGCATCGAAGACCCAGTACTTC	CASSLGASKTQYF
many	TRBD1	TRBV5-6	TRBJ2-7	TGTGCCAGCAGCTTGGCCGGGACAGGGGGTCTCGAGCAGTACTTC	CASSLAGTGGLEQYF
medium-sized	NA	TRBV5-1	TRBJ2-5	TGCGCCAGCAGCTTGTGGGGGGGCCTTGAGACCCAGTACTTC	CASSLWGGLETQYF
few	NA	TRBV11-2	TRBJ2-7	TGTGCCAGCAGCTTAGATGTGGGGGGCGACGAGCAGTACTTC	CASSLDVGGDEQYF
once	NA	TRBV7-2	TRBJ2-3	NA	CASSFYICSGTSGGPADTQYF
NA	NA	TRBV20-1	TRBJ2-7	TGCAGTGCTAGAGAGGTAGGGGCATCCTACGAGCAGTACTTC	CSAREVGASYEQYF
many	NA	TRBV9	TRBJ2-3	TGTGCCAGCAGCGCCCGGGGGTCAGATACGCAGTATTTT	CASSARGSDTQYF
many	TRBD2	TRBV5-1	TRBJ2-3	TGCGCCAGCAGCGAGACTAGCGGGGGCACAGATACGCAGTATTTT	CASSETSGGTDTQYF
many	TRBD1	TRBV28	TRBJ2-3	TGTGCCAGCAGTACCACCGGGACAGGGGGCACGGATACGCAGTATTTT	CASSTTGTGGTDTQYF
NA	NA	TRBV5-1	TRBJ1-1	TGCGCCAGCAGCTTAGACACAGTGAACACTGAAGCTTTCTTT	CASSLDTVNTEAFF
many	NA	TRBV18	TRBJ2-1	TGTGCCAGCTCACCACCGGGACCTACGGAGCAGTTCTTC	CASSPPGPTEQFF
few	NA	TRBV20-1	TRBJ1-4	TGCAGTGCTACCAGGGAAAGGCTGGCTCAAAAACTGTTTTTT	CSATRERLAQKLFF
NA	NA	TRBV6-1	TRBJ2-2	TGTGCCAGCAGCCTATATAACACCGGGGAGCTGTTTTTT	CASSLYNTGELFF
many	TRBD2	TRBV5-1	TRBJ2-1	TGCGCCAGCAGCTTGGTAACGAGCGGGGGGGCCCACAATGAGCAGTTCTTC	CASSLVTSGGAHNEQFF
NA	NA	TRBV7-9	TRBJ2-1	TGTGCCAGCAGCTTAGACAACAATGAGCAGTTCTTC	CASSLDNNEQFF
NA	TRBD2	TRBV29-1	TRBJ2-5	TGCATCGTTGGACTTGCGGGGGGGACTAAGAAAGAGACCCAGTACTTC	CIVGLAGGTKKETQYF
many	TRBD1	TRBV29-1	TRBJ1-2	TGCAGCGTTGGGGAAAGGACAGGGAGCGGCTACACCTTC	CSVGERTGSGYTF
many	TRBD2	TRBV29-1	TRBJ2-3	TGCAGCGTTGGTAGCGGGGGGTTCACAGATACGCAGTATTTT	CSVGSGGFTDTQYF
few	TRBD1	TRBV12-3/TRBV12-4	TRBJ2-3	TGTGCCAGCAGTTTAGGGACAGGGTCCCTCACAGATACGCAGTATTTT	CASSLGTGSLTDTQYF
many	TRBD1	TRBV5-1	TRBJ2-1	TGCGCCAGCAGCCGAGGGACAGGTGTTAAGGTTGGGAATGAGCAGTTCTTC	CASSRGTGVKVGNEQFF
many	TRBD2	TRBV5-1	TRBJ2-6	TGCGCCAGCAGCCCATCCCCCGGGGGGGCCGGGGCCAACGTCCTGACTTTC	CASSPSPGGAGANVLTF
many	NA	TRBV5-1	TRBJ2-7	TGCGCCAGCAGCTTCCAGGGAGGAGAGCAGTACTTC	CASSFQGGEQYF
NA	NA	TRBV20-1	TRBJ2-3	TGCAGAGTTTCCCCCTTGCAGGGGAGCGGAACCACAGATACGCAGTATTTT	CRVSPLQGSGTTDTQYF
few	TRBD1	TRBV4-1	TRBJ2-7	TGCGCCAGCAGCCAGTTTGGGACAGGGGATGCCTACGAGCAGTACTTC	CASSQFGTGDAYEQYF
many	TRBD2	TRBV5-1	TRBJ2-7	TGCGCCAGCAGCTTGGGTAGCGGGGACTACGAGCAGTACTTC	CASSLGSGDYEQYF
many	NA	TRBV10-3	TRBJ2-7	TGTGCCATCAGTGACCCTAAAAGTGACGAGCAGTACTTC	CAISDPKSDEQYF
NA	NA	TRBV10-3	TRBJ2-1	TGTGCCATCAGTGGGCAGGGGGGGCCCGACGAGCAGTTCTTC	CAISGQGGPDEQFF
NA	NA	TRBV5-1	TRBJ2-3	TGCGCCAGCAGCTTACCGTCGAGAACAGATACGCAGTATTTT	CASSLPSRTDTQYF
many	NA	TRBV5-1	TRBJ2-7	TGCGCCAGCAGCTTGGGAAACAGGGGAGGAGGGGGCGAGCAGTACTTC	CASSLGNRGGGGEQYF
many	NA	TRBV10-3	TRBJ1-6	TGTGCCATCAGTGAGTCGAAGGCTGGTTTCAACTCCTATAATTCACCCCTCCACTTT	CAISESKAGFNSYNSPLHF
many	NA	TRBV11-2	TRBJ2-5	TGTGCCAGCAGCTTACCCCCCGGGACCCGGCAAGAGACCCAGTACTTC	CASSLPPGTRQETQYF
many	NA	TRBV20-1	TRBJ2-3	TGCAGTGCTAGTCGGGGGTTGGGAATGGAAAGCACAGATACGCAGTATTTT	CSASRGLGMESTDTQYF
many	NA	TRBV28	TRBJ1-6	TGTGCCAGCAGTTTCCGGCGGAGCTCCTATAATTCACCCCTCCACTTT	CASSFRRSSYNSPLHF
many	TRBD1	TRBV5-1	TRBJ1-4	TGCGCCAGCAGCGTAGGACAGGGGACTGAAAAACTGTTTTTT	CASSVGQGTEKLFF
many	NA	TRBV12-3/TRBV12-4	TRBJ2-1	TGTGCCAGCACCGTTCCGGGAAGTGGGTCCTACAATGAGCAGTTCTTC	CASTVPGSGSYNEQFF
many	NA	TRBV5-1	TRBJ2-1	TGCGCCAGCAGCTTGGAAGGCGATGAGCAGTTCTTC	CASSLEGDEQFF
many	NA	TRBV5-1	TRBJ1-3	TGCGCCAGCAGTCCCAGGGCCCTCTCTGGAAACACCATATATTTT	CASSPRALSGNTIYF
many	NA	TRBV10-3	TRBJ2-1	NA	CAIRVSGPGNEQFF
many	NA	TRBV2	TRBJ2-3	TGTGCCAGCAGTGAACGTGACAATTCGCAGTATTTT	CASSERDNSQYF
few	TRBD2	TRBV24-1	TRBJ2-5	TGTGCCACCAGTGATCCGCGGGGGGCGGGGGAGACCCAGTACTTC	CATSDPRGAGETQYF
NA	NA	TRBV25-1	TRBJ2-2	TGTGCCAGCAGTGAACCGAGGTCTCTGACAGGGGAGCTGTTTTTT	CASSEPRSLTGELFF
once	NA	TRBV5-1	TRBJ2-7	TGCGCCAGCAGCTTGGGAGCTGGGACCTCCTACGAGCAGTACTTC	CASSLGAGTSYEQYF
many	TRBD1	TRBV12-3/TRBV12-4	TRBJ2-3	TGTGCCAGCAGCAATGAGGACAGGGCCGATACGCAGTATTTT	CASSNEDRADTQYF
once	TRBD2	TRBV9	TRBJ2-5	TGTGCCAGCAGTCCGACTAGCGGGGGGGCAGGAGAGACCCAGTACTTC	CASSPTSGGAGETQYF
many	NA	TRBV5-1	TRBJ2-7	TGCGCCAGCAGCTTGCTTTCAGGGGACGAGCAGTACTTC	CASSLLSGDEQYF
many	NA	TRBV5-1	TRBJ1-5	TGCGCCAGCAGCTTGGGGGGGCTGAGCAATCAGCCCCAGCATTTT	CASSLGGLSNQPQHF
NA	NA	TRBV7-9	TRBJ1-5	TGTGCCAGCAGCTTTTCAGGGACGCCCCAGCATTTT	CASSFSGTPQHF